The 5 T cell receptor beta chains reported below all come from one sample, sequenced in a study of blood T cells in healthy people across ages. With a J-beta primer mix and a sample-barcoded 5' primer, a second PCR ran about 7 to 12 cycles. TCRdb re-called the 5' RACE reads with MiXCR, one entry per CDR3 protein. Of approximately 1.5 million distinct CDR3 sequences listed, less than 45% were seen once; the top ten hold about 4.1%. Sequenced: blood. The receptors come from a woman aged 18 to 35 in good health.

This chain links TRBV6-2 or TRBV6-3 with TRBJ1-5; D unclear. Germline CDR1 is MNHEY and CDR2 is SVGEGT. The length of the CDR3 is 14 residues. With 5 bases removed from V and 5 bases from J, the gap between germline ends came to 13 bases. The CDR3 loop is CASSHGVRYQPQHF. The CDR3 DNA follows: TGTGCCAGCAGTCATGGGGTTAGGTATCAGCCCCAGCATTTT.

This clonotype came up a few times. CDR3 DNA sequence: TGTGCCACCTCTAATGGGATCCCGACCCCCCATCAGCCCCAGCATTTT. Protein product: CATSNGIPTPHQPQHF. The chain employs TRBV6-2 or TRBV6-3 and TRBJ1-5; no firm D call. V dropped 10 bases and J dropped 5 bases, with 24 bases sitting between them. Germline CDR1 is MNHEY and CDR2 is SVGEGT. This CDR3 contains 16 residues.

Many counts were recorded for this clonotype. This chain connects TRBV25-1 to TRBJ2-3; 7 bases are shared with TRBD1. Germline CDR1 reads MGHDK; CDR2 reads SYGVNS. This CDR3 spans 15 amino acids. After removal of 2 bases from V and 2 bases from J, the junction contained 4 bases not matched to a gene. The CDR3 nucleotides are TGTGCCAGCAGTGAAAGGGGACAGCTCACAGATACGCAGTATTTT. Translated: CASSERGQLTDTQYF.

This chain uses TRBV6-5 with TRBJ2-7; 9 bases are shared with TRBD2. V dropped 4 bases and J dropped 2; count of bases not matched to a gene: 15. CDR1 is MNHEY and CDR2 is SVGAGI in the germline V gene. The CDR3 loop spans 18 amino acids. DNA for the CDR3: TGTGCCAGCAGTTTGTTAGGGCTAGCGGGAAATACCCCCTACGAGCAGTACTTC. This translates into CASSLLGLAGNTPYEQYF.

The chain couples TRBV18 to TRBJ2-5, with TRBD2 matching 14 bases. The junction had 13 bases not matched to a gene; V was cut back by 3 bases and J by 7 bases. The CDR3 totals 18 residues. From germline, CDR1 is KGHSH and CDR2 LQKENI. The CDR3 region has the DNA TGTGCCAGCTCACCTACCGGGACTAGCGGGAGCTTTGTTGGGACCCAGTACTTC. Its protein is CASSPTGTSGSFVGTQYF.